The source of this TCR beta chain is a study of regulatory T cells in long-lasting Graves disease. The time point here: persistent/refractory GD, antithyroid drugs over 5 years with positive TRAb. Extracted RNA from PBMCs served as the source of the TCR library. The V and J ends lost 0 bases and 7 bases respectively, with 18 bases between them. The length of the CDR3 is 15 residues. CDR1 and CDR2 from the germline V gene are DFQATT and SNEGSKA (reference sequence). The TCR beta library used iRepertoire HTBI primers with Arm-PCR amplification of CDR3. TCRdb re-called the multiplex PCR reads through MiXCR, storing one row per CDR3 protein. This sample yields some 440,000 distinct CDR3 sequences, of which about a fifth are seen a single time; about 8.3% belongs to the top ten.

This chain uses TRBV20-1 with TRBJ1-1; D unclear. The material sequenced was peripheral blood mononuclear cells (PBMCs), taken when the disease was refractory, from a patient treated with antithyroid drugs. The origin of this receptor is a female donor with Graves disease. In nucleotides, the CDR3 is TGCAGTGCTAGAGAAGTACTCGGCCCCGCGAATGAAGCTTTCTTT. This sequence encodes CSAREVLGPANEAFF.